This TCR beta chain was sequenced in a study of OX40 agonist ivuxolimab in advanced cancers. Notes on the study in general: CD4+ and CD8+ T cells in blood underwent clonal expansion by week 6 at 0.1 to 3.0 mg/kg.

Turning to this clone: The antigen is undetermined.

TCRdb's copy holds only in-frame clones and misses some; the assay was immunoSEQ multiplex PCR. The sample consists of tens of thousands of clones, 85% to 90% of them appearing once. Material: CD4+ or CD8+ T cells sorted from blood, obtained in a trial of the OX40 agonist ivuxolimab. The sequence was collected from an adult with an advanced solid tumor such as melanoma, head and neck, liver or kidney cancer.

CDR3 DNA: TGTGCCAGTAGTATAGCAAGCGGGCGCTACAATGAGCAGTTCTTC. This encodes CASSIASGRYNEQFF. This sequence joins TRBV19 and TRBJ2-1, with TRBD2 as a possible D gene (6 bases). CDR1 LNHDA and CDR2 SQIVND come from the germline V gene (reference sequence). This CDR3 is 15 amino acids long. Between the trimmed V and J ends, which lost 1 base and 3 bases, there was a span of 10 bases.